The 6 T cell receptor beta chains below were found in one sample sequenced in a study of blood T cell repertoires in COVID-19. The protocol was immunoSEQ multiplex PCR, while the TCRdb copy is restricted to in-frame clones and leaves out a portion. The sample lists approximately 200,000 clones, 70% to 90% occurring once. Sequenced sample: peripheral blood. These receptors were obtained from a man between 18 and 35 years old with active or convalescent COVID-19.

The rearrangement joins TRBV5-1 to TRBJ2-1; 7 bases line up with TRBD2. The CDR3 sequence is 16 residues long. V was pared by 1 base and J by 8 bases, with 12 bases of the junction left unmatched. Germline V lookup: CDR1 SGHRS, CDR2 YFSETQ. For the CDR3, the DNA is TGCGCCAGCAGCTTGCGGGGGGAGGTCCTCGGGGATGAGCAGTTCTTC. Its protein is CASSLRGEVLGDEQFF.

CDR3 loop: CASNFEDRVDYEQYF. The CDR3 nucleotides are TGTGCCAGCAACTTCGAGGACAGGGTGGACTACGAGCAGTACTTC. The chain uses TRBV11-2 and TRBJ2-7, with TRBD1 matching over 8 bases. The CDR3 contains 15 residues. The germline CDR1 and CDR2 sequences are SGHAT and FQNNGV. With V trimmed by 7 bases and J by 3 bases, 11 bases remained unmatched.

This chain joins TRBV4-2 and TRBJ2-2; 13 nucleotides line up with TRBD2. V lost 7 bases, J lost 5 bases, and 7 bases stayed unmatched. This CDR3 has 16 amino acids. Germline V lookup: CDR1 LGHNA, CDR2 YNFKEQ. The CDR3 region is CASNPLAGGHTGELFF. As DNA, the CDR3 is TGTGCCAGCAACCCACTAGCGGGAGGGCATACCGGGGAGCTGTTTTTT.

CDR3 region: CASSSGARTGNTIYF. In DNA, the CDR3 is TGTGCCAGCAGTTCAGGGGCGAGAACTGGAAACACCATATATTTT. This chain links TRBV7-9 with TRBJ1-3; D might be TRBD1 (6 bases). Germline V gene data show CDR1 as SEHNR and CDR2 as FQNEAQ (reference sequence). The V and J ends lost 6 bases and 2 bases respectively, with 14 bases between them. CDR3 length: 15 residues.

The rearrangement uses TRBV28 and TRBJ1-4; TRBD1 matches at 9 bases. Germline V lookup: CDR1 MDHEN, CDR2 SYDVKM. The V and J ends lost 5 bases and 2 bases, in that order; junction bases with no gene match: 9. CDR3 size: 17 residues. In DNA form, the CDR3 reads TGTGCCAGCAGTGGCCGGGACAGGGCCTCTACTAATGAAAAACTGTTTTTT. The encoded protein is CASSGRDRASTNEKLFF.

The chain joins TRBV7-9 to TRBJ1-1, with unresolved D. Per germline, CDR1 SEHNR and CDR2 FQNEAQ (reference sequence). The CDR3 spans 14 residues. The V and J ends lost 0 bases and 6 bases respectively, with 11 bases between them. The CDR3 coding sequence is TGTGCCAGCAGCTTAGCGGGTCGGGATTCTGAAGCTTTCTTT. Encoded protein: CASSLAGRDSEAFF.